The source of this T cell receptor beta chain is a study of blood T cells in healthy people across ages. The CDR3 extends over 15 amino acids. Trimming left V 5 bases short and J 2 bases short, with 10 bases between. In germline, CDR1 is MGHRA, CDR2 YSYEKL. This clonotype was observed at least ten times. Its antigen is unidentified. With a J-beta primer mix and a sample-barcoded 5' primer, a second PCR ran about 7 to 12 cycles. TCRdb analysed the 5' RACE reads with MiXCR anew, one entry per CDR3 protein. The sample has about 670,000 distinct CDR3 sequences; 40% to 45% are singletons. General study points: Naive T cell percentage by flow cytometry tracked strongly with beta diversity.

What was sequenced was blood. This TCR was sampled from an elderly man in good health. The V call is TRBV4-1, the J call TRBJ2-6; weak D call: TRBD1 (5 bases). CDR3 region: CASSTQGAGANVLTF. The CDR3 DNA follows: TGCGCCAGCAGCACTCAGGGCGCTGGGGCCAACGTCCTGACTTTC.